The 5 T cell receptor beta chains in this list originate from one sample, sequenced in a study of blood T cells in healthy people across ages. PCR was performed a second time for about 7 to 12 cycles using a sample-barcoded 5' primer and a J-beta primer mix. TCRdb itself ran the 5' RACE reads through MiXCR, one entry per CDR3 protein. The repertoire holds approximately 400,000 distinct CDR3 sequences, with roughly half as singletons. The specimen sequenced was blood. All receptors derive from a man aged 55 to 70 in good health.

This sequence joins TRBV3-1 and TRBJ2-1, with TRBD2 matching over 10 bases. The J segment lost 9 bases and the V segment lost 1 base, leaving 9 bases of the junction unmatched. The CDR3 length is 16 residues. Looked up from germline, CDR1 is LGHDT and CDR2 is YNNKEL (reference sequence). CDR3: CASSQVRLAGDPEQFF. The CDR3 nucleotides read TGTGCCAGCAGCCAAGTCCGGCTAGCGGGAGACCCTGAGCAGTTCTTC.

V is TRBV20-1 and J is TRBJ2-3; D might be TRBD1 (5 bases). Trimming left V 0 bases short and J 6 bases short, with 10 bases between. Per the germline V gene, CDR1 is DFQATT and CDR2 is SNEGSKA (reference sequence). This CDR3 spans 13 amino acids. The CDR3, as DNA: TGCAGTGCTAGAGATACCCCAGGGGATACGCAGTATTTT. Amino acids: CSARDTPGDTQYF.

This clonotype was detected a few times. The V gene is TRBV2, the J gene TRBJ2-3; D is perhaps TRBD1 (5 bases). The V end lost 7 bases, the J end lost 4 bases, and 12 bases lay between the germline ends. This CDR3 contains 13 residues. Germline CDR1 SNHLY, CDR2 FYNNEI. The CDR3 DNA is TGTGCCAGCAAGGCGCAGGGCCCAGATACGCAGTATTTT. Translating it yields CASKAQGPDTQYF.

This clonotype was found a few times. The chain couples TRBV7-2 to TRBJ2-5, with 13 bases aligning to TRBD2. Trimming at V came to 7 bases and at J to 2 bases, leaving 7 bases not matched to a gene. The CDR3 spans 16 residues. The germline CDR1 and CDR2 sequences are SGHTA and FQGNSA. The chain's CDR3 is CASNLPGLAGQETQYF. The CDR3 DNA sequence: TGTGCCAGCAACCTGCCGGGACTAGCGGGACAAGAGACCCAGTACTTC.

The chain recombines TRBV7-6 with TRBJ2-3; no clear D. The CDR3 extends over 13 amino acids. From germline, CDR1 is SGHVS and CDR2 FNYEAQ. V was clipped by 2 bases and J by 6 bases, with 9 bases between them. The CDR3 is CASSLNGLDTQYF. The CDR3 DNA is TGTGCCAGCAGCTTAAATGGCTTGGATACGCAGTATTTT. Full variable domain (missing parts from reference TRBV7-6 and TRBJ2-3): GAGVSQSPRYKVTKRGQDVALRCDPISGHVSLYWYRQALGQGPEFLTYFNYEAQQDKSGLPNDRFSAERPEGSISTLTIQRTEQRDSAMYRCASSLNGLDTQYFGPGTRLTVL.